A selection of T cell receptor beta chains follows, all from one sample in a study of CD4 T cells in relation to SARS-CoV-2 and coronaviruses. The table came from immunoSEQ multiplex PCR; TCRdb's copy has only in-frame clones and leaves some out. The sample comprises under 25,000 clones, around three quarters of which are singletons, and 11% to 15% rests with the top ten. Antigens of these TCRs are unknown. The specimen was CD4+ T cells from PBMCs, cultured in vitro. The receptors originated from a human donor in good health. Both conserved end residues are part of each CDR3. The D gene is left open where the match is weak. Not every row has a clone size; where given, it reads once, few, many or a size class.

V	size	D	length	J	DNA	CDR3
TRBV6-5	.	.	13	TRBJ1-2	TGTGCCAGCAGTCGGGACGTAAACTATGGCTACACCTTC	CASSRDVNYGYTF
TRBV30	.	TRBD1	15	TRBJ2-2	TGTGCCTGGACTAAGACCCGGACAGGCACCGGGGAGCTGTTTTTT	CAWTKTRTGTGELFF
TRBV7-3	few	.	13	TRBJ2-2	TGTGCCAGCAGCCCCGAAATTACCGGGGAGCTGTTTTTT	CASSPEITGELFF
TRBV10-2	.	.	15	TRBJ1-6	TGCGCCAGCAGTGTTCGCCTGGGGGATAATTCACCCCTCCACTTT	CASSVRLGDNSPLHF
TRBV6-1	.	.	15	TRBJ1-3	TGTGCCAGCAGTGAGGGGAGCTCCTCTGGAAACACCATATATTTT	CASSEGSSSGNTIYF
TRBV19	.	.	15	TRBJ1-6	TGTGCCAGTAGTACTGGGGGACATAGTATGTCACCCCTCCACTTT	CASSTGGHSMSPLHF
TRBV11-2	.	TRBD2	16	TRBJ2-7	TGTGCCAGCAGCTTAGTCGGGACTAGCGGGTCGTACGAGCAGTACTTC	CASSLVGTSGSYEQYF
TRBV19	.	.	15	TRBJ1-1	TGTGCCAGTAGTACCAACTATCAGGGTAAAACTGAAGCTTTCTTT	CASSTNYQGKTEAFF
TRBV6-6	.	TRBD1	14	TRBJ1-6	TGTGCCAGCAGCGGACAGGGCCGGAATTCACCCCTCCACTTT	CASSGQGRNSPLHF
TRBV4-2	.	.	15	TRBJ2-3	TGTGCCAGCAGCCAAGATCGTGACGGGAGAAATACGCAGTATTTT	CASSQDRDGRNTQYF
TRBV6-2/TRBV6-3	once	.	15	TRBJ1-5	TGTGCCAGCAGTTACTTTGGGGGATCGGATCAGCCCCAGCATTTT	CASSYFGGSDQPQHF
TRBV6-6	.	.	14	TRBJ1-2	TGTGCCAGCAGTACATCCGGGACCGGCTATGGCTACACCTTC	CASSTSGTGYGYTF
TRBV18	.	.	16	TRBJ2-1	TGTGCCAGCTCCCCTCCAGCACAGGAATCCTACAATGAGCAGTTCTTC	CASSPPAQESYNEQFF
TRBV7-3	.	.	18	TRBJ1-5	TGTGCCAGCAGCTTAAGCGGGAACGGGATGGGGCTTTATCAGCCCCAGCATTTT	CASSLSGNGMGLYQPQHF
TRBV2	few	.	11	TRBJ2-7	TGTGCCACCTCATATCTCTACGAGCAGTACTTC	CATSYLYEQYF
TRBV6-1	.	TRBD1	15	TRBJ1-1	TGTGCCAGCAGTGATGGCGGGACAGGGAAACCTGAAGCTTTCTTT	CASSDGGTGKPEAFF
TRBV19	.	.	16	TRBJ1-5	TGTGCCAGCACCTCGTCAGGGGCCCCAAGCAATCAGCCCCAGCATTTT	CASTSSGAPSNQPQHF
TRBV7-3	.	.	14	TRBJ1-1	TGTGCCAGCAGCCCGTACGGGGTAGACACTGAAGCTTTCTTT	CASSPYGVDTEAFF
TRBV11-2	.	.	15	TRBJ1-4	TGTGCCAGCAGCAGGACAGCCGGGGGAAATGAAAAACTGTTTTTT	CASSRTAGGNEKLFF
TRBV18	.	.	14	TRBJ1-1	TGTGCCAGCTCACCGTCACGGGGGAACACTGAAGCTTTCTTT	CASSPSRGNTEAFF
TRBV19	.	.	14	TRBJ2-7	TGTGCCAGTAGTACCCGGGACGGAGCCTACGAGCAGTACTTC	CASSTRDGAYEQYF
TRBV12-5	.	TRBD1	15	TRBJ2-5	TGTGCTAGTGGTAGTGGAATCCCCAGGGGGGAGACCCAGTACTTC	CASGSGIPRGETQYF
TRBV7-6	few	.	15	TRBJ2-1	TGTGCCAGCAGCTTATCGGGGGAACCTTACAATGAGCAGTTCTTC	CASSLSGEPYNEQFF
TRBV2	few	TRBD1	14	TRBJ1-2	TGTGCCAGCAGTGAAGGGACAGGGGTCTATGGCTACACCTTC	CASSEGTGVYGYTF
TRBV5-4	.	.	13	TRBJ2-1	TGTGCCAGCAGCTTGGTTGGGGGTGATGAGCAGTTCTTC	CASSLVGGDEQFF
TRBV19	.	TRBD1	15	TRBJ1-5	TGTGCCAGTAGTATTGGGACAGGGGGCAATCAGCCCCAGCATTTT	CASSIGTGGNQPQHF